The present entry profiles one T cell receptor (beta chain) with its context. This sample was included in a study of sequential checkpoint blockade in melanoma. Study information: Arm A got nivolumab then ipilimumab; arm B the reverse, 1:1.

The data were produced by immunoSEQ multiplex PCR, yet TCRdb's version contains in-frame clones alone and is incomplete. Of 13,000 or so clones detected, around two thirds appear once; the ten largest clones hold roughly 31%. Treatment indicated: randomized to nivolumab then ipilimumab (arm A) or the reverse (arm B). PBMC sorting kept live CD3+CD8+ cells without CD19 or CD56. The receptor was derived from a human donor with melanoma. Specimen: CD8+ T cells sorted from blood (inferred from file names), collected from a patient given nivolumab and ipilimumab in sequence.

CDR3 DNA sequence: TGCAGCGTTGAAGATTTGCGAGGGACTGGAACCTACAATGAGCAGTTCTTC. Translated, it gives CSVEDLRGTGTYNEQFF. The chain uses TRBV29-1 and TRBJ2-1; a weak D match, TRBD2 (6 bases). V was trimmed by 0 bases and J by 2 bases, leaving 17 bases between them. This CDR3 is built from 17 residues. CDR1 SQVTM and CDR2 ANQGSEA come from the germline V gene.